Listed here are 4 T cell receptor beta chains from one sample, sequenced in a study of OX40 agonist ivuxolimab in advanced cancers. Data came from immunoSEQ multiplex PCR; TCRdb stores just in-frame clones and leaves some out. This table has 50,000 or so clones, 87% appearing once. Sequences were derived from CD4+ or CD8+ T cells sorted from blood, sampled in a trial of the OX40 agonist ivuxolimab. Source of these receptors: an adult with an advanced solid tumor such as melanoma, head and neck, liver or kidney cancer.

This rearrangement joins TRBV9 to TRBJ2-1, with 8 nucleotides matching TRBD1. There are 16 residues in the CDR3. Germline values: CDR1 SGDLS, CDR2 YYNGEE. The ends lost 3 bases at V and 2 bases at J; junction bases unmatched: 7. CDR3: CASSAHNRGAYNEQFF. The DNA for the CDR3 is TGTGCCAGCAGCGCCCACAACAGGGGGGCCTACAATGAGCAGTTCTTC.

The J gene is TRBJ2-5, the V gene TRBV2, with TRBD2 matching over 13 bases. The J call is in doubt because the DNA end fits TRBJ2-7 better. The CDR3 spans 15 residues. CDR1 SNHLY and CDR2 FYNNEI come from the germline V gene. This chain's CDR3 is CASNPGTSGMYEQYF. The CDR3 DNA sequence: TGTGCCAGCAACCCCGGGACTAGCGGGATGTACGAGCAGTACTTC.

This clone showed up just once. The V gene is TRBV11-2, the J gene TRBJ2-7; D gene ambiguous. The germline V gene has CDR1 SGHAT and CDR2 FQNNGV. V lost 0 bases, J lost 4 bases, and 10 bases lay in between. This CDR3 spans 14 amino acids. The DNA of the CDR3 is TGTGCCAGCAGCTTAGATCGTACGGCATACGAGCAGTACTTC. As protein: CASSLDRTAYEQYF. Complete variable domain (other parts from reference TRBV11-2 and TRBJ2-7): EAGVAQSPRYKIIEKRQSVAFWCNPISGHATLYWYQQILGQGPKLLIQFQNNGVVDDSQLPKDRFSAERLKGVDSTLKIQPAKLEDSAVYLCASSLDRTAYEQYFGPGTRLTVT.

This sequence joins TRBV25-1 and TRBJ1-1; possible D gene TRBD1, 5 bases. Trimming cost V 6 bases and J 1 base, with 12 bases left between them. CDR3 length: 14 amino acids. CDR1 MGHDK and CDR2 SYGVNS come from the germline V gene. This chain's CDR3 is CASREDRKNTEAFF. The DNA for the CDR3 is TGTGCCAGCAGAGAAGACAGAAAGAACACTGAAGCTTTCTTT.